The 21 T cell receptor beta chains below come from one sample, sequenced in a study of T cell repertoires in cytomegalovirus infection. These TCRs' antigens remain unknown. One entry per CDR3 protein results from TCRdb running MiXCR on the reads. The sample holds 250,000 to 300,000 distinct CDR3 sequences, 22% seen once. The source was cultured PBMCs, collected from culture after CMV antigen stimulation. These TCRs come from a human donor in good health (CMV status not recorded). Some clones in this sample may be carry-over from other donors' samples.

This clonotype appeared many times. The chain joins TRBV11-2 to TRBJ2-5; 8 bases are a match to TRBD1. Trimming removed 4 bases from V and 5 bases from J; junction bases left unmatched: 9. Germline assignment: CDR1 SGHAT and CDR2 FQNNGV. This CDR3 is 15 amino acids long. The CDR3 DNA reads TGTGCCAGCAGCTACAACCAGGGGGCTCGGGAGACCCAGTACTTC. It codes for CASSYNQGARETQYF.

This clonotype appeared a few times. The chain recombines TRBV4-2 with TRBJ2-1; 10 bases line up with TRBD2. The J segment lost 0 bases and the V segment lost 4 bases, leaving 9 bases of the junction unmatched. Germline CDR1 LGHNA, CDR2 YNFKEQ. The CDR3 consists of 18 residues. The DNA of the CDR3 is TGTGCCAGCAGCCCCGAGGGGGCTAGCGGGAGCTCCTACAATGAGCAGTTCTTC. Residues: CASSPEGASGSSYNEQFF.

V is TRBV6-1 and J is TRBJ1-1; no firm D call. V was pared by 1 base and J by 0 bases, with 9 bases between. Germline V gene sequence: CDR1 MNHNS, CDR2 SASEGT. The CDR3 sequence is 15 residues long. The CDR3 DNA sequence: TGTGCCAGCAGTGAAGATGCAGGTCTGAACACTGAAGCTTTCTTT. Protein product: CASSEDAGLNTEAFF.

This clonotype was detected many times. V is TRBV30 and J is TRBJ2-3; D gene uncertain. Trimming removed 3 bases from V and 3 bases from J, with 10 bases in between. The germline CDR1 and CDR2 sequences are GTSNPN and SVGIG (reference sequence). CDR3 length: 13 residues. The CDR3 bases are TGTGCCTGGAGCTACGTAGTTACAGATACGCAGTATTTT. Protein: CAWSYVVTDTQYF.

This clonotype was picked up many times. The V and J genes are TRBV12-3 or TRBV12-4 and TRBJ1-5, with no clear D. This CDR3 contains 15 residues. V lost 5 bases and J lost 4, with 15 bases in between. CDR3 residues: CASSPQVLGNQPQHF. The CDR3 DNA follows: TGTGCCAGCAGTCCCCAGGTCCTTGGAAATCAGCCCCAGCATTTT.

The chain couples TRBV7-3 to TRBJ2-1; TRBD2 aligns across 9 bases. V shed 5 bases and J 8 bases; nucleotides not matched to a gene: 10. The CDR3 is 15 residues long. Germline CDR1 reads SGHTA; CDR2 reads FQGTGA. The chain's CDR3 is CASSHSGTSSHEQFF. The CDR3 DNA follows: TGTGCCAGCAGCCACTCCGGGACTAGCTCCCATGAGCAGTTCTTC.

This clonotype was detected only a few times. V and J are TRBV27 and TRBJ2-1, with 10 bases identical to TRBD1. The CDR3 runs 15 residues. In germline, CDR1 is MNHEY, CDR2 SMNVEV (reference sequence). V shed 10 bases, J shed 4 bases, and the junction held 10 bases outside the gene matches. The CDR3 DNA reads TGTGCCATGTTTATGTTGGGACAGGGGTACAATGAGCAGTTCTTC. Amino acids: CAMFMLGQGYNEQFF.

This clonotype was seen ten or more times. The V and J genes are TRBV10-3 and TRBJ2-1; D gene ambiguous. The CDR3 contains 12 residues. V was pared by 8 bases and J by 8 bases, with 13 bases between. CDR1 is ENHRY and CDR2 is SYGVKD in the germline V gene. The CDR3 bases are TGTGCCATCGCGCCCCGTGACTATGAGCAGTTCTTC. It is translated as CAIAPRDYEQFF.

The CDR3 is CASSTGQGNQPQHF. The CDR3, as DNA: TGCGCCAGCAGCACGGGACAGGGGAATCAGCCCCAGCATTTT. The gene calls are TRBV5-1 and TRBJ1-5, with 10 positions matching TRBD1. J was trimmed by 4 bases and V by 4 bases; bases with no gene match: 2. The CDR3 loop spans 14 amino acids. Germline V gives CDR1 SGHRS, CDR2 YFSETQ.

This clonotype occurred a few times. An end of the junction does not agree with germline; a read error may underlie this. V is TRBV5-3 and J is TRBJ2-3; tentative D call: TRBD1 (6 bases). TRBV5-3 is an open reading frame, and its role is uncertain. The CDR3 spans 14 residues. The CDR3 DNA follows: TGTGCCAGCAGCTTGGTCAGGGGTTCAGATACGCAGTATTTT. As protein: CASSLVRGSDTQYF.

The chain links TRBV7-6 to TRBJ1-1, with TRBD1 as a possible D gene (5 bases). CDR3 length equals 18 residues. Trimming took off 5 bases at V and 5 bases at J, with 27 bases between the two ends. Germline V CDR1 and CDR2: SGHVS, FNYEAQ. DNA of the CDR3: TGTGCCAGCAGCCCTGTTTCTTGGGGGGGGATTTTGGGAACTGAAGCTTTCTTT. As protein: CASSPVSWGGILGTEAFF.

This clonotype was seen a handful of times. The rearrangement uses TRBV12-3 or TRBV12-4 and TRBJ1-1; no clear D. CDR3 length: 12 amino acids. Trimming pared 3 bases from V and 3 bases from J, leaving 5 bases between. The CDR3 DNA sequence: TGTGCCAGCAGTTTTACAGACACTGAAGCTTTCTTT. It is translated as CASSFTDTEAFF.

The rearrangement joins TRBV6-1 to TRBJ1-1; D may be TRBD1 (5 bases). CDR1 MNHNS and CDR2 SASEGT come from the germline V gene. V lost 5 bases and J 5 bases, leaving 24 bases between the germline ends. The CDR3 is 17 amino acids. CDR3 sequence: CASSLSFFGGGVTEAFF. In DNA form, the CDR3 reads TGTGCCAGCAGTTTATCATTCTTCGGGGGGGGGGTGACTGAAGCTTTCTTT.

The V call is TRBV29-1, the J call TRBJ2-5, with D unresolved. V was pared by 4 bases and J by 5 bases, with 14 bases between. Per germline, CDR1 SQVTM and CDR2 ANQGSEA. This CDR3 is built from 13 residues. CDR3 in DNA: TGCAGCGTTGCCTCGGGCCACGAGGAGACCCAGTACTTC. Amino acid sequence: CSVASGHEETQYF.

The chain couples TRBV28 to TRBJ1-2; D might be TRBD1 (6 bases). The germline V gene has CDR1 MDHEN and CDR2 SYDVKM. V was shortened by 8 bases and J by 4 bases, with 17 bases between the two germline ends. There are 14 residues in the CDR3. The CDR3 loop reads CASREGRGTYGYTF. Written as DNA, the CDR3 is TGTGCCAGCCGAGAGGGCAGGGGTACCTATGGCTACACCTTC.

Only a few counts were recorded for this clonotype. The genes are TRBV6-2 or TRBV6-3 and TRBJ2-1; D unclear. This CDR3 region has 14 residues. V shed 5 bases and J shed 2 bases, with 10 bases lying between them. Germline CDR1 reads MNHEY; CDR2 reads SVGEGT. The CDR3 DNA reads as TGTGCCAGCAGTCAGCAGAATACCTACAATGAGCAGTTCTTC. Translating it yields CASSQQNTYNEQFF.

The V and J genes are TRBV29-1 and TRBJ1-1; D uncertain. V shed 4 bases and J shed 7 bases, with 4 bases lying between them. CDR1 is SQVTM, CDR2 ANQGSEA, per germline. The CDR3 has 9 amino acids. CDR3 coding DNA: TGCAGCGTTGGTCTTGAAGCTTTCTTT. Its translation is CSVGLEAFF.

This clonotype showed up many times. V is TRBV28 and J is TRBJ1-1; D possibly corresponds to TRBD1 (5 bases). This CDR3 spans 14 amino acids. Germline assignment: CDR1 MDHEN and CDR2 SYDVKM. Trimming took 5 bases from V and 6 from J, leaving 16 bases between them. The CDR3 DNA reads TGTGCCAGCAGTCCCGGGGGAGCCCGGGCTGAAGCTTTCTTT. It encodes CASSPGGARAEAFF.

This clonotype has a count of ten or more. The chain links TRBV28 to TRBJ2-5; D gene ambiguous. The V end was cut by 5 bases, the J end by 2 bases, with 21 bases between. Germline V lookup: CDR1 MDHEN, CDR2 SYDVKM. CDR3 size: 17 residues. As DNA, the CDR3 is TGTGCCAGCAGTCAATCCCCGGAACCTGCGAGGCAAGAGACCCAGTACTTC. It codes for CASSQSPEPARQETQYF.

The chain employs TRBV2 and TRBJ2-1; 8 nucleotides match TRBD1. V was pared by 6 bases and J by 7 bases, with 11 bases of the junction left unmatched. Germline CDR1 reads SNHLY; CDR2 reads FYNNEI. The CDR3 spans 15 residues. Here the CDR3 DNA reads TGTGCCAGCAGACGACAGGGGAGGATGTCAAATGAGCAGTTCTTC. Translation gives CASRRQGRMSNEQFF.

As DNA, the CDR3 is TGCGCCAGCAGCCGCACCCGGGACAGGGGCAGCGATGAGCAGTTCTTC. Its translation: CASSRTRDRGSDEQFF. This chain joins TRBV4-3 and TRBJ2-1, with 10 bases fitting TRBD1. Per the germline V gene, CDR1 is LGHNA and CDR2 is YSLEER. The CDR3 runs to 16 residues. With V trimmed by 4 bases and J by 8 bases, 11 bases remained unmatched.